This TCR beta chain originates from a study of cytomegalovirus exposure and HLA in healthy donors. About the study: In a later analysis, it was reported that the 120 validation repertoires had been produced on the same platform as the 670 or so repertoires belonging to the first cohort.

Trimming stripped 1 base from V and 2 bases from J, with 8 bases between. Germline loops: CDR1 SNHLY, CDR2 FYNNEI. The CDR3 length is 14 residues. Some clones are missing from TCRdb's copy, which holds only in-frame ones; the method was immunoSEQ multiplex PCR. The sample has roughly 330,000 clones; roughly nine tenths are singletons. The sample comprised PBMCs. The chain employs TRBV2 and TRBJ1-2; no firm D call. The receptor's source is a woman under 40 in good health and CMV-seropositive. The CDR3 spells CASSEGHWNYGYTF. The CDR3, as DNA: TGTGCCAGCAGTGAAGGACACTGGAACTATGGCTACACCTTC. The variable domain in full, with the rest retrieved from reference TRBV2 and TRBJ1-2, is EPEVTQTPSHQVTQMGQEVILRCVPISNHLYFYWYRQILGQKVEFLVSFYNNEISEKSEIFDDQFSVERPDGSNFTLKIRSTKLEDSAMYFCASSEGHWNYGYTFGSGTRLTVV.